The T cell receptor beta chain described here comes from a study of T-cell memory formation after mild COVID-19. Study-level findings and limits: Contracting clones from day 15 to 85 showed balanced CD4/CD8; later expanders favored CD4+. Nothing confirmed that second-wave clones peaking on day 37 were specific for SARS-CoV-2.

Using constant-segment primers, 5'RACE produced TCR alpha and TCR beta cDNA libraries carrying sample barcodes and UMIs. TCRdb processed the 5' RACE reads anew with MiXCR; each CDR3 protein has one entry. Among around 250,000 distinct CDR3 sequences listed, approximately 10% were seen once. This clonotype was recorded a few times. What it binds is unknown. With 4 bases removed from V and 3 bases from J, the gap between germline ends came to 16 bases. Germline V gene lookup returns CDR1 LGHNA and CDR2 YNFKEQ. The CDR3 covers 15 residues. The sample was PBMCs or a T cell subset sorted from them (not recorded which). This sequence was found in a man younger than 30 who had mild COVID-19 (a few samples of this study predate the infection). Cell type and time point are not known. The V gene is TRBV4-2, the J gene TRBJ2-7; either TRBD1 or TRBD2 may fit D (5 bases each). CDR3 sequence reads: CASSPPERGYYEQYF. DNA for the CDR3: TGTGCCAGCAGCCCGCCGGAGAGGGGATACTACGAGCAGTACTTC.